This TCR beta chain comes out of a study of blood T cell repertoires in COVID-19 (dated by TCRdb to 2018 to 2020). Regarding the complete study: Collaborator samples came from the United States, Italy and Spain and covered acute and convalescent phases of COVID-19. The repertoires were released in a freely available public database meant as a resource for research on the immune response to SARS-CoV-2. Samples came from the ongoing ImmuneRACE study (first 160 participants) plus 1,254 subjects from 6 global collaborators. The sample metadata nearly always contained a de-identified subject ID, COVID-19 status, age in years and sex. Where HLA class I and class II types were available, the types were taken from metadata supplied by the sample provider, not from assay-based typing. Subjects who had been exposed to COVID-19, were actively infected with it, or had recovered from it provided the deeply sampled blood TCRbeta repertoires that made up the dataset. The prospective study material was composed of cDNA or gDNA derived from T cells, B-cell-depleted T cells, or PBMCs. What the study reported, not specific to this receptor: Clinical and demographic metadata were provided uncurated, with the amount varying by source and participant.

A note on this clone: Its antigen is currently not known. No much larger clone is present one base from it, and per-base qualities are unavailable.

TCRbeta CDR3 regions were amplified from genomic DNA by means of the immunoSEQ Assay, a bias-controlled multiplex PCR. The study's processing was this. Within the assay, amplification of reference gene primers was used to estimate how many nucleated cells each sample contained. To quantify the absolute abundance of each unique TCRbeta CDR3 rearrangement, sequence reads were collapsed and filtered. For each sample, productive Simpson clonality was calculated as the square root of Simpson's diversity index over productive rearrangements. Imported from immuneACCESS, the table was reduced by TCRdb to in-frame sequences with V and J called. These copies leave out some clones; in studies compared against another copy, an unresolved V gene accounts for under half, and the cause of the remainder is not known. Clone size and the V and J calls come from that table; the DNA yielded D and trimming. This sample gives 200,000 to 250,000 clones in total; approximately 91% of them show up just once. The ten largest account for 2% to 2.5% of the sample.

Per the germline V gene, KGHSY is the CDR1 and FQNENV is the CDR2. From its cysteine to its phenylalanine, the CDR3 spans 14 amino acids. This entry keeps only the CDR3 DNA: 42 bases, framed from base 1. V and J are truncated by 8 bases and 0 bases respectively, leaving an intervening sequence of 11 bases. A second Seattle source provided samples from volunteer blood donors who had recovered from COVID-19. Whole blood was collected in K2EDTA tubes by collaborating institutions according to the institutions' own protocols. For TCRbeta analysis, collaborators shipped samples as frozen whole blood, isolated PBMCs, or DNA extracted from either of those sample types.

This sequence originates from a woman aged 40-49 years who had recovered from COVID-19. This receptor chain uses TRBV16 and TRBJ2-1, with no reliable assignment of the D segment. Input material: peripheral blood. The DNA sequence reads TGTGCCAGCGCAAAGCAGCGCTCCTACAATGAGCAGTTCTTC. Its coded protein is CASAKQRSYNEQFF.